A selection of T cell receptor beta chains follows, all from one sample in a study of T-cell memory formation after mild COVID-19. TCRdb recomputed calls from the 5' RACE reads with MiXCR, one row per CDR3 protein. In the table there are about 130,000 distinct CDR3 sequences, 25% of which are singletons. The specimen was PBMCs or a T cell subset sorted from them (not recorded which). These receptors all come from an adult woman who had mild COVID-19 (a few samples of this study predate the infection). Cell type and time point are not known. Each CDR3 is given with its conserved first and last residue. Fields, in order: V gene, clone size, D gene, J gene, CDR3 DNA, CDR3 protein. A D gene is named only where the DNA matches it firmly. Not every row has a clone size; where given, it reads once, few, many or a size class.

v_gene: TRBV24-1
abundance: -
d_gene: -
j_gene: TRBJ1-1
CDR3nt: TGTGCCACCAGCCTCCCCGGGGGCCCGAGGACTGAAGCTTTCTTT
CDR3aa: CATSLPGGPRTEAFF

v_gene: TRBV5-1
abundance: -
d_gene: -
j_gene: TRBJ1-4
CDR3nt: TGCGCCAGCAGCTTACAGGAGGGACTAAAACTGTTTTTT
CDR3aa: CASSLQEGLKLFF

v_gene: TRBV9
abundance: few
d_gene: -
j_gene: TRBJ1-2
CDR3nt: TGTGCCAGCAGCGGTACAGCGACCTATGGCTACACCTTC
CDR3aa: CASSGTATYGYTF

v_gene: TRBV4-2
abundance: -
d_gene: TRBD2
j_gene: TRBJ2-7
CDR3nt: TGTGCCAGCAGCACAACTAGCGGAGACTACGAGCAGTACTTC
CDR3aa: CASSTTSGDYEQYF

v_gene: TRBV7-9
abundance: few
d_gene: TRBD2
j_gene: TRBJ2-3
CDR3nt: TGTGCCAGCAGCTTTCCCAGTCTAGCGGACGTCGCTAGCACAGATACGCAGTATTTT
CDR3aa: CASSFPSLADVASTDTQYF

v_gene: TRBV7-2
abundance: few
d_gene: TRBD2
j_gene: TRBJ2-3
CDR3nt: TGTGCCAGCAGCTTAGAAAGGACTAGCGCAGATACGCAGTATTTT
CDR3aa: CASSLERTSADTQYF

v_gene: TRBV11-2
abundance: few
d_gene: TRBD1
j_gene: TRBJ2-3
CDR3nt: TGTGCCAGCAGCTTAGATCTTGGGGACAGGGGGGTGGAAGATACGCAGTATTTT
CDR3aa: CASSLDLGDRGVEDTQYF

v_gene: TRBV29-1
abundance: few
d_gene: TRBD1
j_gene: TRBJ1-2
CDR3nt: TGCAGCGTTACTTACAGGGGTAGCTACACCTTC
CDR3aa: CSVTYRGSYTF

v_gene: TRBV4-1
abundance: few
d_gene: -
j_gene: TRBJ2-4
CDR3nt: TGCGCCAGCAGCCCTCAGGGAAGCATTCAGTACTTC
CDR3aa: CASSPQGSIQYF

v_gene: TRBV7-2
abundance: -
d_gene: TRBD2
j_gene: TRBJ2-1
CDR3nt: TGTGCCAGCAGCTTAGCTGCGGGGGGGTGGAGTGAGCAGTTCTTC
CDR3aa: CASSLAAGGWSEQFF

v_gene: TRBV14
abundance: -
d_gene: TRBD2
j_gene: TRBJ2-1
CDR3nt: TGTGCCAGCAGCCAAGTAGCGGGTTCCTACAATGAGCAGTTCTTC
CDR3aa: CASSQVAGSYNEQFF

v_gene: TRBV6-1
abundance: few
d_gene: -
j_gene: TRBJ2-7
CDR3nt: TGTGCCAGCAGTGAATGGGGTGGCTCCTACGAGCAGTACTTC
CDR3aa: CASSEWGGSYEQYF

v_gene: TRBV9
abundance: few
d_gene: -
j_gene: TRBJ1-1
CDR3nt: TGTGCCAGCAGCGTAGATGAGAACACTGAAGCTTTCTTT
CDR3aa: CASSVDENTEAFF

v_gene: TRBV5-1
abundance: -
d_gene: -
j_gene: TRBJ1-1
CDR3nt: TGCGCCAGCAGCCCCTTCGGAGGGGAGAACACTGAAGCTTTCTTT
CDR3aa: CASSPFGGENTEAFF

v_gene: TRBV7-8
abundance: -
d_gene: -
j_gene: TRBJ1-2
CDR3nt: TGTGCCAGCAGCTTTGGAGGGATTCAAGGGCATGGCTACACCTTC
CDR3aa: CASSFGGIQGHGYTF

v_gene: TRBV27
abundance: -
d_gene: TRBD2
j_gene: TRBJ2-1
CDR3nt: TGTGCCAGCAGTTTGCGGGAGACCGCCCACAATGAGCAGTTCTTC
CDR3aa: CASSLRETAHNEQFF

v_gene: TRBV7-2
abundance: -
d_gene: TRBD2
j_gene: TRBJ2-1
CDR3nt: TGTGCCAGCAGCTTAGCTAGCGGGGTCGCCTACAATGAGCAGTTCTTC
CDR3aa: CASSLASGVAYNEQFF

v_gene: TRBV7-7
abundance: -
d_gene: -
j_gene: TRBJ2-1
CDR3nt: TGTGCTAGCAGCTTAGTCCCTAGTAATGAGCAGTTCTTC
CDR3aa: CASSLVPSNEQFF

v_gene: TRBV29-1
abundance: -
d_gene: -
j_gene: TRBJ1-2
CDR3nt: TGCAGCGTTGAGGGTTTGGAATACCTCTATGGCTACACCTTC
CDR3aa: CSVEGLEYLYGYTF

v_gene: TRBV12-3/TRBV12-4
abundance: -
d_gene: -
j_gene: TRBJ1-1
CDR3nt: TGTGCCAGCAGACTTCCTGGGTGGGGCACTGAAGCTTTCTTT
CDR3aa: CASRLPGWGTEAFF

v_gene: TRBV4-3
abundance: -
d_gene: -
j_gene: TRBJ1-5
CDR3nt: TGCGCCAGCAGCCAAGATAAGGGATTGAGTCAGCCCCAGCATTTT
CDR3aa: CASSQDKGLSQPQHF

v_gene: TRBV25-1
abundance: -
d_gene: -
j_gene: TRBJ2-3
CDR3nt: TGTGCCAGCGTTTCCGGGCGGGGAGCGGGACACCTTACGCAGTATTTT
CDR3aa: CASVSGRGAGHLTQYF

v_gene: TRBV20-1
abundance: -
d_gene: -
j_gene: TRBJ2-7
CDR3nt: TGCAGTGCTAGAGGCCTATCGTTCTCCTACGAGCAGTACTTC
CDR3aa: CSARGLSFSYEQYF

v_gene: TRBV20-1
abundance: -
d_gene: -
j_gene: TRBJ1-5
CDR3nt: TGCAGTGCTAGAGATGGTCGGGACCTGACCCAGCCCCAGCATTTT
CDR3aa: CSARDGRDLTQPQHF

v_gene: TRBV6-5
abundance: few
d_gene: -
j_gene: TRBJ1-5
CDR3nt: TGTGCCAGCAGCACCACTCAGGGTTGGAATCAGCCCCAGCATTTT
CDR3aa: CASSTTQGWNQPQHF

v_gene: TRBV24-1
abundance: few
d_gene: TRBD1
j_gene: TRBJ1-2
CDR3nt: TGTGCCACCAGTAACGGACAGGATGGCTACACCTTC
CDR3aa: CATSNGQDGYTF

v_gene: TRBV6-1
abundance: -
d_gene: -
j_gene: TRBJ1-1
CDR3nt: TGTGCCAGCAGTGAACCATGGGATTTGGCCACTGAAGCTTTCTTT
CDR3aa: CASSEPWDLATEAFF

v_gene: TRBV5-5
abundance: -
d_gene: TRBD1
j_gene: TRBJ1-2
CDR3nt: TGTGCCAGCAGCGACCCGGGACAGCCTAAATATGGCTACACCTTC
CDR3aa: CASSDPGQPKYGYTF

v_gene: TRBV3-1
abundance: few
d_gene: -
j_gene: TRBJ1-5
CDR3nt: TGTGCCAGCAGCCAAGCGGGGGGTAGCAATCAGCCCCAGCATTTT
CDR3aa: CASSQAGGSNQPQHF

v_gene: TRBV28
abundance: few
d_gene: TRBD1
j_gene: TRBJ2-7
CDR3nt: TGTGCCAGCAGTTTAGAGGACAGGGCTACCTACGAGCAGTACTTC
CDR3aa: CASSLEDRATYEQYF

v_gene: TRBV11-2
abundance: few
d_gene: -
j_gene: TRBJ1-5
CDR3nt: TGTGCCAGCAGCCCTGGCGGTCCCTGCCGGGCCTTCAATCAGCCCCAGCATTTT
CDR3aa: CASSPGGPCRAFNQPQHF

v_gene: TRBV10-3
abundance: -
d_gene: -
j_gene: TRBJ2-3
CDR3nt: TGTGCCATCAACTGGGCGGCTAGCGCGTCTAGCACAGATACGCAGTATTTT
CDR3aa: CAINWAASASSTDTQYF

v_gene: TRBV21-1
abundance: -
d_gene: -
j_gene: TRBJ1-5
CDR3nt: TGTGCCAGCAAGCCGCTCGGGGGGCAGCCCCAGCATTTT
CDR3aa: CASKPLGGQPQHF

v_gene: TRBV29-1
abundance: -
d_gene: -
j_gene: TRBJ2-7
CDR3nt: TGCAGCGCCTCTTTCGACAGCCTCTACGAGCAGTACTTC
CDR3aa: CSASFDSLYEQYF

v_gene: TRBV6-5
abundance: -
d_gene: -
j_gene: TRBJ1-5
CDR3nt: TGTGCCAGCAGTTATGGGATAGGGGGTAATCAGCCCCAGCATTTT
CDR3aa: CASSYGIGGNQPQHF

v_gene: TRBV4-2
abundance: -
d_gene: -
j_gene: TRBJ1-1
CDR3nt: TGTGCCAGCAGCCAAGAGACCGGCGGCGTGGGGAAGAACACTGAAGCTTTCTTT
CDR3aa: CASSQETGGVGKNTEAFF

v_gene: TRBV18
abundance: once
d_gene: TRBD1
j_gene: TRBJ2-3
CDR3nt: TGTGCCAGCTCACCGGGACAGGGGTTACGTTCAGATACGCAGTATTTT
CDR3aa: CASSPGQGLRSDTQYF

v_gene: TRBV7-6
abundance: -
d_gene: -
j_gene: TRBJ2-3
CDR3nt: TGTGCCAGCAGCTTAAGGGTTGCCACAGATACGCAGTATTTT
CDR3aa: CASSLRVATDTQYF

v_gene: TRBV7-8
abundance: few
d_gene: -
j_gene: TRBJ2-5
CDR3nt: TGTGCCAGCAGCTTAAAACCGGGGAAGGTTGAAGAGACCCAGTACTTC
CDR3aa: CASSLKPGKVEETQYF

v_gene: TRBV12-3/TRBV12-4
abundance: -
d_gene: TRBD1
j_gene: TRBJ2-2
CDR3nt: TGTGCCAGCAGCCCTCTGGGGACAGGGTTAACCGGGGAGCTGTTTTTT
CDR3aa: CASSPLGTGLTGELFF

v_gene: TRBV2
abundance: few
d_gene: -
j_gene: TRBJ2-7
CDR3nt: TGTGCCAGCAGTGATCTCAGCTCCTACGAGCAGTACTTC
CDR3aa: CASSDLSSYEQYF

v_gene: TRBV27
abundance: few
d_gene: TRBD1
j_gene: TRBJ1-1
CDR3nt: TGTGCCAGCAGTTCCGGGACAGGTCAAACTGAAGCTTTCTTT
CDR3aa: CASSSGTGQTEAFF

v_gene: TRBV7-2
abundance: few
d_gene: TRBD1
j_gene: TRBJ1-6
CDR3nt: TGTGCCAGCAGCTTAAACCCCGGGACAGGGACTTCACCCCTCCACTTT
CDR3aa: CASSLNPGTGTSPLHF

v_gene: TRBV5-1
abundance: -
d_gene: TRBD1
j_gene: TRBJ1-2
CDR3nt: TGCGCCAGCAGCGTCGGAACAGGGGAGAACTATGGCTACACCTTC
CDR3aa: CASSVGTGENYGYTF

v_gene: TRBV2
abundance: -
d_gene: -
j_gene: TRBJ2-2
CDR3nt: TGTGCCAGCAGCGGTCAGGAGAACACCGGGGAGCTGTTTTTT
CDR3aa: CASSGQENTGELFF

v_gene: TRBV4-2
abundance: -
d_gene: TRBD1
j_gene: TRBJ2-1
CDR3nt: TGTGCCAGCAGCCAAGAATCGGCAGGGGGAAGAAACAATGAGCAGTTCTTC
CDR3aa: CASSQESAGGRNNEQFF

v_gene: TRBV7-6
abundance: few
d_gene: -
j_gene: TRBJ2-7
CDR3nt: TGTGCCAGCAGCCGATCCCGGGACGGTTCCTACGAGCAGTACTTC
CDR3aa: CASSRSRDGSYEQYF

v_gene: TRBV4-1
abundance: -
d_gene: -
j_gene: TRBJ1-2
CDR3nt: TGCGCCAGCAGCCAAGTTGAGGGGGGAGGGAGCGGCTACACCTTC
CDR3aa: CASSQVEGGGSGYTF

v_gene: TRBV29-1
abundance: few
d_gene: -
j_gene: TRBJ1-2
CDR3nt: TGCAGCGTTGAAGGGGGGGATATAGGCTATGGCTACACCTTC
CDR3aa: CSVEGGDIGYGYTF

v_gene: TRBV6-5
abundance: few
d_gene: -
j_gene: TRBJ2-3
CDR3nt: TGTGCCAGCAGTTACGTCCAGCCTAGCACAGATACGCAGTATTTT
CDR3aa: CASSYVQPSTDTQYF

v_gene: TRBV5-5
abundance: -
d_gene: -
j_gene: TRBJ2-1
CDR3nt: TGTGCCAGCAGCTTCCCCCCAGCAGGTGGCAATGAGCAGTTCTTC
CDR3aa: CASSFPPAGGNEQFF

v_gene: TRBV4-3
abundance: -
d_gene: -
j_gene: TRBJ2-1
CDR3nt: TGCGCCAGCAGCCCCCGGGGTGGCGGGTTCCTGAGCTCCTACAATGAGCAGTTCTTC
CDR3aa: CASSPRGGGFLSSYNEQFF

v_gene: TRBV7-9
abundance: -
d_gene: -
j_gene: TRBJ1-5
CDR3nt: TGTGCCAGCAGCTTGGAAGGTCAGCCCCAGCATTTT
CDR3aa: CASSLEGQPQHF